These 24 T cell receptor beta chains share one sample of origin, sequenced in a study of cytomegalovirus exposure and HLA in healthy donors. PCR primers comprised 60 Vbeta and 13 Jbeta primers. Data came from immunoSEQ multiplex PCR; TCRdb stores just in-frame clones and leaves some out. The sample includes around 160,000 clones, 79% seen only once; the top ten take approximately 6.3%. Sequenced: PBMCs. Source of these receptors: a woman in her thirties or forties in good health and CMV-seropositive.

The chain combines TRBV28 with TRBJ2-4; the D gene is possibly TRBD1 (6 bases). Germline-derived CDR1 and CDR2 are MDHEN and SYDVKM. V was clipped by 5 bases and J by 0 bases, with 14 bases between them. The CDR3 spans 16 residues. CDR3: CASSNGQFLAKNIQYF. For the CDR3, the DNA is TGTGCCAGCAGTAATGGACAGTTTCTAGCCAAAAACATTCAGTACTTC.

The J gene is TRBJ1-2, the V gene TRBV9; D not resolved. This CDR3 contains 16 residues. Trimming left V 4 bases short and J 3 bases short, with 19 bases between. Germline CDR1 SGDLS, CDR2 YYNGEE. CDR3 in amino acids: CASSPDPSPGDYGYTF. The CDR3, as DNA: TGTGCCAGCAGCCCGGACCCTTCCCCCGGGGACTATGGCTACACCTTC.

The V gene is TRBV16, the J gene TRBJ1-5; no clear D gene. Trimming took off 4 bases at V and 3 bases at J, with 13 bases between the two ends. The CDR3 consists of 15 residues. Germline CDR1 and CDR2: KGHSY and FQNENV. In DNA, the CDR3 is TGTGCCAGCAGCCTGGTAGAGGGAAACAATCAGCCCCAGCATTTT. Translation: CASSLVEGNNQPQHF.

The CDR3 loop is CASSRMGDRGHEQYF. CDR3 in DNA: TGCGCCAGCAGCCGAATGGGGGACAGGGGACACGAGCAGTACTTC. The chain combines TRBV5-1 with TRBJ2-7; TRBD1 matches at 10 bases. This CDR3 has 15 residues. Per germline, CDR1 SGHRS and CDR2 YFSETQ. V lost 4 bases to trimming and J lost 5 bases; unmatched junction nucleotides: 9.

V usage is TRBV2 and J usage is TRBJ2-3; D is unresolved. Germline V gene sequence: CDR1 SNHLY, CDR2 FYNNEI. Trimming took 5 bases from V and 2 from J, leaving 11 bases between them. The CDR3 has 14 residues. The CDR3 bases are TGTGCCAGCAGTCGACTCGTTACCACAGATACGCAGTATTTT. This gives the protein CASSRLVTTDTQYF.

V gene TRBV6-6 combines with J gene TRBJ1-2, with 10 nucleotides matching TRBD1. From germline, CDR1 is MNHNY and CDR2 SVGAGI (reference sequence). The junction had 7 bases not matched to a gene; V was cut back by 8 bases and J by 4 bases. The CDR3 totals 14 residues. CDR3 amino acids: CASGRQGAFYGYTF. The CDR3, as DNA: TGTGCCAGCGGTCGACAGGGGGCCTTCTATGGCTACACCTTC.

V gene TRBV11-3 combines with J gene TRBJ2-1; D might be TRBD1 (6 bases). Trimming shortened V by 0 bases and J by 6 bases, and 12 bases separated the two germline ends. Germline assignment: CDR1 SGHNT and CDR2 YENEEA. This CDR3 comprises 15 residues. CDR3: CASSLDGGLGNEQFF. The CDR3 coding sequence is TGTGCCAGCAGCTTAGATGGGGGCTTGGGCAATGAGCAGTTCTTC.

The table lists this clone with a count of one. The chain is built from TRBV15 and TRBJ2-5; TRBD1 aligns across 7 bases. Gene TRBJ2-7 matches the end of the DNA better, so the J call may be wrong. From germline, CDR1 is LNHNV and CDR2 YYDKDF (reference sequence). CDR3 length: 15 residues. The CDR3 loop is CATSRGDRDPYEQYF. CDR3 coding DNA: TGTGCCACCAGCAGAGGAGACAGGGACCCCTACGAGCAGTACTTC.

V and J are TRBV7-3 and TRBJ1-1; tentatively, D is TRBD1 (5 bases). Germline CDR1 is SGHTA and CDR2 is FQGTGA. The CDR3 length is 14 residues. V gave up 2 bases and J gave up 4 bases, with 11 bases separating them. The CDR3 DNA is TGTGCCAGCAGCTTAGTGGGGGGGTCCACTGAAGCTTTCTTT. Its translation: CASSLVGGSTEAFF.

The CDR3 reads CASSRTGQGGAYEKLFF. CDR3 bases: TGTGCCAGCTCGCGCACCGGACAGGGGGGCGCGTATGAAAAACTGTTTTTT. This chain joins TRBV18 and TRBJ1-4; 10 bases are shared with TRBD1. Germline trimming cut 6 bases from V and 6 bases from J; bases unmatched to any gene: 13. The CDR3 has 17 amino acids. From germline, CDR1 is KGHSH and CDR2 LQKENI.

The rearrangement joins TRBV2 to TRBJ1-6, with TRBD1 matching 7 bases. This CDR3 has 16 amino acids. The germline V gene has CDR1 SNHLY and CDR2 FYNNEI. Losses at the gene ends were 5 bases for V and 1 base for J; bases not matched to a gene: 5. CDR3 sequence: CASSPRTGSYNSPLHF. The DNA for the CDR3 is TGTGCCAGCAGTCCCCGGACAGGTTCCTATAATTCACCCCTCCACTTT.

The V call is TRBV11-2, the J call TRBJ2-3; D unclear. CDR3 length: 15 residues. CDR1 SGHAT and CDR2 FQNNGV come from the germline V gene. The V gene lost 5 bases and the J gene lost 2 bases, with 14 bases spanning the gap. This CDR3 reads CASSPTRRSTDTQYF. CDR3 DNA: TGTGCCAGCAGCCCCACCAGGCGATCCACAGATACGCAGTATTTT.

The chain carries TRBV27 and TRBJ2-7; 10 nucleotides agree with TRBD1. The CDR3 consists of 15 residues. Germline assignment: CDR1 MNHEY and CDR2 SMNVEV (reference sequence). V shed 6 bases and J 5 bases; nucleotides not matched to a gene: 10. The CDR3 reads CASSHIPGQGHEQYF. In DNA form, the CDR3 reads TGTGCCAGCAGCCATATACCGGGACAGGGGCACGAGCAGTACTTC.

J is TRBJ1-1 and V is TRBV5-1; the match to TRBD1 covers 8 bases. This CDR3 region has 15 residues. Germline V gene lookup returns CDR1 SGHRS and CDR2 YFSETQ. V shed 4 bases, J shed 5 bases, and the junction held 10 bases outside the gene matches. The CDR3 loop reads CASSQLEQGGTEAFF. CDR3 in DNA: TGCGCCAGCAGCCAATTAGAACAGGGGGGGACTGAAGCTTTCTTT. The complete variable domain, with remaining parts taken from reference TRBV5-1 and TRBJ1-1, reads KAGVTQTPRYLIKTRGQQVTLSCSPISGHRSVSWYQQTPGQGLQFLFEYFSETQRNKGNFPGRFSGRQFSNSRSEMNVSTLELGDSALYLCASSQLEQGGTEAFFGQGTRLTVV.

Of note for this clone: Its ends do not fully match the called genes, so a read error is possible. V and J are TRBV10-3 and TRBJ1-4; D is perhaps TRBD1 (6 bases). This CDR3 comprises 15 residues. Germline lookup yields CDR1 ENHRY and CDR2 SYGVKD. CDR3 loop: CASSRQIETGEKLFF. As DNA, the CDR3 is TGTGCCAGCAGTCGCCAGATTGAGACAGGAGAAAAACTGTTTTTT.

V usage is TRBV29-1 and J usage is TRBJ2-3, with 9 bases aligning to TRBD2. The CDR3 length is 15 residues. Per the germline V gene, CDR1 is SQVTM and CDR2 is ANQGSEA. With V trimmed by 6 bases and J by 2 bases, 9 bases remained unmatched. The CDR3 reads CSVRGSGGSTDTQYF. The CDR3 DNA reads TGCAGCGTGCGGGGTAGCGGGGGTTCCACAGATACGCAGTATTTT.

This clone appeared a single time. This chain joins TRBV7-9 and TRBJ1-4; 8 nucleotides align to TRBD1. The V gene end was trimmed by 5 bases and the J gene end by 8 bases; junction bases not matched to a gene: 7. CDR1 SEHNR and CDR2 FQNEAQ come from the germline V gene (reference sequence). CDR3 length equals 14 residues. The CDR3 DNA reads as TGTGCCAGCAGCACTGGGACAGGAAGCGAAAAACTGTTTTTT. Translating it yields CASSTGTGSEKLFF.

The genes are TRBV7-2 and TRBJ1-5; D gene uncertain. V was cut by 0 bases and J by 7 bases, with 13 bases left in between. Germline lookup yields CDR1 SGHTA and CDR2 FQGNSA. The CDR3 extends over 15 amino acids. CDR3 sequence: CASSLAGRGGQPQHF. In nucleotides, the CDR3 is TGTGCCAGCAGCTTAGCGGGTCGGGGTGGCCAGCCCCAGCATTTT.

The chain recombines TRBV25-1 with TRBJ2-6, with D possibly TRBD1 on 5 matching bases. V lost 7 bases and J 1 base, leaving 8 bases between the germline ends. The germline CDR1 and CDR2 sequences are MGHDK and SYGVNS. The CDR3 spans 14 residues. The CDR3 nucleotides are TGTGCCAGCACAACAGGTTCTGGGGCCAACGTCCTGACTTTC. This translates into CASTTGSGANVLTF.

The DNA for the CDR3 is TGTGCCAGCAGCAACAGTCGGACACTTAACTATGGCTACACCTTC. As protein: CASSNSRTLNYGYTF. V is TRBV11-2 and J is TRBJ1-2, with a possible D match to TRBD1 (5 bases). V lost 5 bases, J lost 1 base, and 14 bases lay in between. The germline CDR1 and CDR2 sequences are SGHAT and FQNNGV. CDR3 length: 15 residues.

The chain combines TRBV9 with TRBJ1-1, with 9 nucleotides matching TRBD1. Losses at the gene ends were 3 bases for V and 3 bases for J; bases not matched to a gene: 6. Germline assignment: CDR1 SGDLS and CDR2 YYNGEE. The CDR3 totals 15 residues. The CDR3 nucleotides are TGTGCCAGCAGCGGGGGGACAGGGAGGGACACTGAAGCTTTCTTT. Amino acid sequence: CASSGGTGRDTEAFF.

CDR3 DNA sequence: TGTGCCAGCAGCCTAGCGGGGACATTTAATGGAAACACCATATATTTT. The encoded protein is CASSLAGTFNGNTIYF. The chain links TRBV5-4 to TRBJ1-3; D possibly corresponds to TRBD1 (6 bases). This CDR3 contains 16 residues. Per germline, CDR1 SGHNT and CDR2 YYREEE (reference sequence). The V and J ends lost 4 bases and 3 bases respectively, with 17 bases between them.

J is TRBJ2-1 and V is TRBV29-1, with D perhaps TRBD1 (6 bases). V shed 5 bases and J shed 2 bases, with 10 bases lying between them. The V gene's germline CDR1 is SQVTM and CDR2 ANQGSEA. The CDR3 is 13 residues long. Here the CDR3 DNA reads TGCAGCGTTCCGGCAGGGGCCTACAATGAGCAGTTCTTC. Its translation: CSVPAGAYNEQFF.

Concerning this clone: An end of the junction differs from the germline gene, which may be a read error. This sample also contains other DNA sequences that code for the same CDR3. The gene calls are TRBV7-3 and TRBJ2-2; D unresolved. There are 13 residues in the CDR3. In germline, CDR1 is SGHTA, CDR2 FQGTGA. DNA for the CDR3: TGTGCTAGCAGCTTCGGGAACACCGGGGAGCTGTTTTTT. Translated, it gives CASSFGNTGELFF.